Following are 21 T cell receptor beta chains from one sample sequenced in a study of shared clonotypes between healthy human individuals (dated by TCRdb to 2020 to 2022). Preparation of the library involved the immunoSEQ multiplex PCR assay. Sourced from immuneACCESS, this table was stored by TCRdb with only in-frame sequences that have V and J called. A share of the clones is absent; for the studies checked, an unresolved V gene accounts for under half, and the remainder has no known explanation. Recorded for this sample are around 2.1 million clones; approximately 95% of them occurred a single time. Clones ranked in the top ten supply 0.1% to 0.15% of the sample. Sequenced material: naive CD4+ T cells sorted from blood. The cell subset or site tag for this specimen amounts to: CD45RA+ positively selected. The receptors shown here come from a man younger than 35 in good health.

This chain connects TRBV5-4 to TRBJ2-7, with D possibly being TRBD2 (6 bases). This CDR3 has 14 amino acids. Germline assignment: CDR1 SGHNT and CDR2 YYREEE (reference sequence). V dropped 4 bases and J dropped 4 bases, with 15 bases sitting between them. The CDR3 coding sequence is TGTGCCAGCAGCCCCTACCGGGACTTATACGAGCAGTACTTC. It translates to CASSPYRDLYEQYF.

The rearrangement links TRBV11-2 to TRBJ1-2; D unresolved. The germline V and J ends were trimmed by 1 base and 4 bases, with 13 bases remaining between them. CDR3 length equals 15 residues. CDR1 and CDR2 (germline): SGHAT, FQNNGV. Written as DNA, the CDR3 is TGTGCCAGCAGCTTAGTAGGAGACACCTCCTATGGCTACACCTTC. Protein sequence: CASSLVGDTSYGYTF.

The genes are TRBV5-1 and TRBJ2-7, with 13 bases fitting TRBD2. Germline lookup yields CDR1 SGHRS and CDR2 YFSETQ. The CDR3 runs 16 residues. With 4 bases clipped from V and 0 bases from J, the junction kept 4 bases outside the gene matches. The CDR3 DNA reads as TGCGCCAGCAGCGGTACTAGCGGGAGGGTCTCCTACGAGCAGTACTTC. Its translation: CASSGTSGRVSYEQYF.

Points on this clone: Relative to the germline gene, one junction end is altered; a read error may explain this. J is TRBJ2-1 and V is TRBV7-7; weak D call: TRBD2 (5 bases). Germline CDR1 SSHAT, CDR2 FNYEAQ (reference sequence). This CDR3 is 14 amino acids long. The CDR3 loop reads CASSLGVSSDEQFF. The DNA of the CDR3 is TGTGCTAGCAGCTTGGGAGTGTCGTCCGATGAGCAGTTCTTC.

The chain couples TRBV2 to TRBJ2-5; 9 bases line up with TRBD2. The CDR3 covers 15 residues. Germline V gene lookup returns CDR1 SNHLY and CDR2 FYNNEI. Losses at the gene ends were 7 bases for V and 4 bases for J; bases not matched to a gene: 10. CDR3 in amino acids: CASTRGTSLGETQYF. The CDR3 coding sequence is TGTGCCAGCACTAGGGGGACTAGCTTGGGAGAGACCCAGTACTTC.

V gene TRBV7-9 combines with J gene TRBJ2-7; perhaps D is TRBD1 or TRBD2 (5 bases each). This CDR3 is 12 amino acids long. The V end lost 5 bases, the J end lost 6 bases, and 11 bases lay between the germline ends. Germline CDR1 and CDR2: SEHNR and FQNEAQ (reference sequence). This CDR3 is CASSPGTGEQYF. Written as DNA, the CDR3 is TGTGCCAGCAGCCCCGGGACGGGCGAGCAGTACTTC.

The CDR3 loop reads CASSEDQSSNQPQHF. The CDR3 nucleotides are TGTGCCAGCAGTGAAGACCAGTCTAGCAATCAGCCCCAGCATTTT. This sequence joins TRBV2 and TRBJ1-5, with D unresolved. Looked up from germline, CDR1 is SNHLY and CDR2 is FYNNEI. Between the trimmed V and J ends, which lost 1 base and 0 bases, there was a span of 7 bases. This CDR3 comprises 15 residues.

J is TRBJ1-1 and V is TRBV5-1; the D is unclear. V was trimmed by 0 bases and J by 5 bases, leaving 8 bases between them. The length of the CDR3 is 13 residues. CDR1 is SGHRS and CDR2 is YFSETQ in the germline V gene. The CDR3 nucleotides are TGCGCCAGCAGCTTGGCCTTAATTACTGAAGCTTTCTTT. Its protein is CASSLALITEAFF.

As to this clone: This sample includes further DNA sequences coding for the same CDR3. The CDR3 region is CASSRGQGSYEQYF. CDR3 DNA: TGCGCCAGCAGTCGGGGGCAGGGCTCCTACGAGCAGTACTTC. The chain links TRBV4-3 to TRBJ2-7, with D perhaps matching TRBD1 or TRBD2 (6 bases each). The CDR3 runs to 14 residues. Germline V gene sequence: CDR1 LGHNA, CDR2 YSLEER. Trimming left V 6 bases short and J 0 bases short, with 12 bases between.

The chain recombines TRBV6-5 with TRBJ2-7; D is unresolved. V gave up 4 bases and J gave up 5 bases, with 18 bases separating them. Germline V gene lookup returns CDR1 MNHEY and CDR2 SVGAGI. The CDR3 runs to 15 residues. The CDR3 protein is CASSSWTDFPHEQYF. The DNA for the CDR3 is TGTGCCAGCAGTTCCTGGACCGATTTCCCCCACGAGCAGTACTTC.

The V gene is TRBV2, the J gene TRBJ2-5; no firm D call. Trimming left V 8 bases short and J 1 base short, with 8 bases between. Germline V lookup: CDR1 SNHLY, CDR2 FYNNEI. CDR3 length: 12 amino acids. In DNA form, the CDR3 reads TGTGCCAGCTCCCCGTCCCAAGAGACCCAGTACTTC. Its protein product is CASSPSQETQYF.

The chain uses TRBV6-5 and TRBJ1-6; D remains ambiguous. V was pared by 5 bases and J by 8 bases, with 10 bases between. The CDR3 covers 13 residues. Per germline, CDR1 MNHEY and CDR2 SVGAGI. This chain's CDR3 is CASSGRWDSPLHF. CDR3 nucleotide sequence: TGTGCCAGCAGTGGGCGTTGGGATTCACCCCTCCACTTT.

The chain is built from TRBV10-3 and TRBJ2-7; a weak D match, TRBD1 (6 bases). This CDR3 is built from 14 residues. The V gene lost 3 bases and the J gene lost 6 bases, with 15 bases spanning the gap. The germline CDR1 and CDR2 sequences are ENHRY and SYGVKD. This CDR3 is CAISEASVGGEQYF. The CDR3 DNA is TGTGCCATCAGTGAAGCCTCCGTAGGGGGCGAGCAGTACTTC.

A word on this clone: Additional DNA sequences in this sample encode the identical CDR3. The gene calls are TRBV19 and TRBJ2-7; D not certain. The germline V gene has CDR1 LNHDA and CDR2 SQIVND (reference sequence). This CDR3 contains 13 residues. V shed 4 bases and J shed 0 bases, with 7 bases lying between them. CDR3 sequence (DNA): TGTGCCAGTAGTAGGGGTGCCTCCTACGAGCAGTACTTC. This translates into CASSRGASYEQYF.

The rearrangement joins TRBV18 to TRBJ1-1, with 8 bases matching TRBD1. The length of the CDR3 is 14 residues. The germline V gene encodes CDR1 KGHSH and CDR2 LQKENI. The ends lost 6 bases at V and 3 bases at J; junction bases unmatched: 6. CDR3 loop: CASSQQGGDTEAFF. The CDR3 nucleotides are TGTGCCAGCTCCCAACAGGGGGGGGACACTGAAGCTTTCTTT. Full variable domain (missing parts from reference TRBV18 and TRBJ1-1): NAGVMQNPRHLVRRRGQEARLRCSPMKGHSHVYWYRQLPEEGLKFMVYLQKENIIDESGMPKERFSAEFPKEGPSILRIQQVVRGDSAAYFCASSQQGGDTEAFFGQGTRLTVV.

CDR3 coding DNA: TGTGCCTGGAGTGTGGGACATCGGGAAAAACTGTTTTTT. Translated: CAWSVGHREKLFF. The chain has TRBV30 and TRBJ1-4; D is possibly TRBD1 (6 bases). Looked up from germline, CDR1 is GTSNPN and CDR2 is SVGIG (reference sequence). The CDR3 is 13 residues long. Trimming stripped 0 bases from V and 8 bases from J, with 10 bases between.

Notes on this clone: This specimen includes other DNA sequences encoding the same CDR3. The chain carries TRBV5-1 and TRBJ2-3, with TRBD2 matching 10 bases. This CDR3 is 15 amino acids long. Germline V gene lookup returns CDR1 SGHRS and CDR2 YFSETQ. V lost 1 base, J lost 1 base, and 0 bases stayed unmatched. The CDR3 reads CASSLTSGGTDTQYF. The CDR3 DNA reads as TGCGCCAGCAGCTTGACTAGCGGGGGCACAGATACGCAGTATTTT.

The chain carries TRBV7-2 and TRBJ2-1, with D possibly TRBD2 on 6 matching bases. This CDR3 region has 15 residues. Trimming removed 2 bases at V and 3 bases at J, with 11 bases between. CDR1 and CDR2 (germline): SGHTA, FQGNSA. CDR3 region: CASSLINSGYNEQFF. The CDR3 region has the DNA TGTGCCAGCAGCTTAATTAATAGCGGCTACAATGAGCAGTTCTTC.

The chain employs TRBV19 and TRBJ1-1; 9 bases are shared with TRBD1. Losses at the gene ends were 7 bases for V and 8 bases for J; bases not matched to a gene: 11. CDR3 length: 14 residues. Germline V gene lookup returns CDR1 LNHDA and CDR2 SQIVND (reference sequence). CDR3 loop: CASTPGQGVGEAFF. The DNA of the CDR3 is TGTGCCAGTACCCCGGGACAGGGAGTAGGCGAAGCTTTCTTT.

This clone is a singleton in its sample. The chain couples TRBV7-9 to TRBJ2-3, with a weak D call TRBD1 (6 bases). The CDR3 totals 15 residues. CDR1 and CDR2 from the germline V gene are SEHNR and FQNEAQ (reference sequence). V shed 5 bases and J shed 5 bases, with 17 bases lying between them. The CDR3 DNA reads TGTGCCAGCAGCCCAATCTCAAAAGGGGGAGATACGCAGTATTTT. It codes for CASSPISKGGDTQYF. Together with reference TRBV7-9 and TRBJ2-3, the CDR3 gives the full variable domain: DTGVSQNPRHKITKRGQNVTFRCDPISEHNRLYWYRQTLGQGPEFLTYFQNEAQLEKSRLLSDRFSAERPKGSFSTLEIQRTEQGDSAMYLCASSPISKGGDTQYFGPGTRLTVL.

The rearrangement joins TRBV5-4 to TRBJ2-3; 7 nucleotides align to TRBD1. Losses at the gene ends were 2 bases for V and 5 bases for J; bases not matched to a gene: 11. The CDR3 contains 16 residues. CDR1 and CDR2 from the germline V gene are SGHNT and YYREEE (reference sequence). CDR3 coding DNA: TGTGCCAGCAGCTTTGTGGACAGGCGAACTGGAGATACGCAGTATTTT. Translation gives CASSFVDRRTGDTQYF.